Listed here is a single T cell receptor beta chain. Its cognate antigen is unknown. The table came from immunoSEQ multiplex PCR; TCRdb's copy has only in-frame clones and leaves some out. The table has about 350,000 clones, 88% seen once. The sample belongs to a study of Ad26.COV2.S vaccination and SARS-CoV-2 variants. Across the study: The authors gave Ad26.COV2.S intramuscularly, either once or twice 56 days apart. Study-level points and caveats: Vaccine and placebo groups showed comparable non-spike TCR breadth. Placebo recipients trailed vaccine recipients in spike-specific TCR breadth.

Trimming cost V 1 base and J 5 bases, with 15 bases left between them. The CDR3 covers 16 residues. Germline V gene lookup returns CDR1 LNHDA and CDR2 SQIVND (reference sequence). Treatment given: some 20 received Ad26.COV2.S at low or high dose, single or two shots; about 5 received placebo; per-sample allocation not given. It was on day 63 after the first vaccine or placebo injection that samples were taken. A Boston donor was an adult aged 18-55 years. The sequencing here drew on peripheral blood, taken in a trial of Ad26.COV2.S vaccine versus placebo. The receptor was isolated from a person between 18 and 65 years old who received the Ad26.COV2.S COVID-19 vaccine or a placebo. The chain recombines TRBV19 with TRBJ2-1; D uncertain. The CDR3 protein is CASSIGKVFRDNEQFF. Here the CDR3 DNA reads TGTGCCAGTAGTATAGGGAAGGTATTTAGGGACAATGAGCAGTTCTTC.